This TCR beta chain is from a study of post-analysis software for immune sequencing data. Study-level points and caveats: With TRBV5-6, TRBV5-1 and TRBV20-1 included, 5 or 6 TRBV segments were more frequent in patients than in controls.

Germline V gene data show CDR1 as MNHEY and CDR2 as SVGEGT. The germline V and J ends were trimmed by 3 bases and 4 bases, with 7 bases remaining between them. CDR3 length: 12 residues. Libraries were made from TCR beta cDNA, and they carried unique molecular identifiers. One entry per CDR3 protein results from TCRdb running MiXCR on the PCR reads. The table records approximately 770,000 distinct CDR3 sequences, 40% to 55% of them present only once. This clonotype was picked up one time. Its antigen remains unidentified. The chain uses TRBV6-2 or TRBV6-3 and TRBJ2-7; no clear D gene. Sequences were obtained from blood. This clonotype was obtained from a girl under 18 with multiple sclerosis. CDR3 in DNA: TGTGCCAGCAGTTATCAACTTTACGAGCAGTACTTC. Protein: CASSYQLYEQYF.